The source of this T cell receptor beta chain is a study of cytomegalovirus exposure and HLA in healthy donors. Findings and limits, study-wide: Researchers catalogued about 150 TCR beta chains as cytomegalovirus-associated.

To note about this clone: Its antigen is not identified.

Germline values: CDR1 MNHEY, CDR2 SVGAGI. V was pared by 0 bases and J by 5 bases, with 16 bases between. This CDR3 is 16 amino acids long. Profiling relied on immunoSEQ multiplex PCR, and the TCRdb table lists in-frame clones only, not all of them. This table has under 250,000 clones, 87% appearing once. This chain uses TRBV6-5 with TRBJ1-2; D call uncertain. The sequence was collected from a man aged 18-30 years in good health and CMV-seropositive. The sequenced sample consisted of PBMCs. The CDR3 reads CASSYSGRTHGYGYTF. For the CDR3, the DNA is TGTGCCAGCAGTTACTCCGGGCGAACCCATGGGTATGGCTACACCTTC.